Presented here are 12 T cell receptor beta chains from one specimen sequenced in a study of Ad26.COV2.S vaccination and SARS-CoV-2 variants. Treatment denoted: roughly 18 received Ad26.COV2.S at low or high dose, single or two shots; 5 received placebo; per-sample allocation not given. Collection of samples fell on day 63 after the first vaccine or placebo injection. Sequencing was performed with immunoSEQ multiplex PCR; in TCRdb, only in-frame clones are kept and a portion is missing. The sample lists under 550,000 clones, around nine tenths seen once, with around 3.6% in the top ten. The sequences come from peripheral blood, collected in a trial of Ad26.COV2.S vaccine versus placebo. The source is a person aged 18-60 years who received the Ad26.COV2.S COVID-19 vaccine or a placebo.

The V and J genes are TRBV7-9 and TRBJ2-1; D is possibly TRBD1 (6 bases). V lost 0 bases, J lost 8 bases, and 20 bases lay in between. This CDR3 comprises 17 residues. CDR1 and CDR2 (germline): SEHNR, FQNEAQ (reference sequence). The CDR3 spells CASSLARVQGLLDEQFF. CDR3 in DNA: TGTGCCAGCAGCTTAGCGCGAGTACAGGGTTTGCTCGATGAGCAGTTCTTC.

The CDR3 nucleotides read TGTGCCAGCTCAAAGAGTGGGGAACGGGTGGGCACTGAAGCTTTCTTT. Amino acid sequence: CASSKSGERVGTEAFF. The genes are TRBV18 and TRBJ1-1, with unresolved D. CDR3 length: 16 residues. Germline-derived CDR1 and CDR2 are KGHSH and LQKENI. V shed 5 bases and J shed 4 bases, with 20 bases lying between them.

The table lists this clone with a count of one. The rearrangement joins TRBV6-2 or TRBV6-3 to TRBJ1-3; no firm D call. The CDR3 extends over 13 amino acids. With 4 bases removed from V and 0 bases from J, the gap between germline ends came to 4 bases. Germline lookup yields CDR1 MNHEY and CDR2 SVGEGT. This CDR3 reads CASSWFSGNTIYF. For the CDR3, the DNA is TGTGCCAGCAGTTGGTTCTCTGGAAACACCATATATTTT.

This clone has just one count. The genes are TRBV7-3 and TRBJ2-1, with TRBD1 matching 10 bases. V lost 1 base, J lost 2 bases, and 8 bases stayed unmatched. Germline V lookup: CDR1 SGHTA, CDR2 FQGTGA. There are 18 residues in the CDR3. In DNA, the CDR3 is TGTGCCAGCAGCTTAAACCCCCCGGACAGGGGGGCCTACAATGAGCAGTTCTTC. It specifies CASSLNPPDRGAYNEQFF.

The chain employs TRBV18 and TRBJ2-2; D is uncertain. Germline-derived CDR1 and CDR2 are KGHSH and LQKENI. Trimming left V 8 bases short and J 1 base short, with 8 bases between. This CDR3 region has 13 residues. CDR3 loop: CASHLGNTGELFF. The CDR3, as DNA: TGTGCCAGCCACCTTGGGAACACCGGGGAGCTGTTTTTT. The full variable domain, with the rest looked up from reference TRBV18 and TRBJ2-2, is NAGVMQNPRHLVRRRGQEARLRCSPMKGHSHVYWYRQLPEEGLKFMVYLQKENIIDESGMPKERFSAEFPKEGPSILRIQQVVRGDSAAYFCASHLGNTGELFFGEGSRLTVL.

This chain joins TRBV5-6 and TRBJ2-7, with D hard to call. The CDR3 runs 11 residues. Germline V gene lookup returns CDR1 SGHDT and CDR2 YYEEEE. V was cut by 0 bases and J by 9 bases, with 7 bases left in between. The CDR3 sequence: CASSLGGGQYF. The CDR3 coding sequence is TGTGCCAGCAGCTTGGGGGGTGGGCAGTACTTC.

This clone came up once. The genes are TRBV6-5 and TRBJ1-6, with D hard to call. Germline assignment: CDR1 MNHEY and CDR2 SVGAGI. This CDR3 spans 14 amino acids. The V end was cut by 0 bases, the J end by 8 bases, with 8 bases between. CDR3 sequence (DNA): TGTGCCAGCAGTTACTCCCTGTCTGATTCACCCCTCCACTTT. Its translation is CASSYSLSDSPLHF.

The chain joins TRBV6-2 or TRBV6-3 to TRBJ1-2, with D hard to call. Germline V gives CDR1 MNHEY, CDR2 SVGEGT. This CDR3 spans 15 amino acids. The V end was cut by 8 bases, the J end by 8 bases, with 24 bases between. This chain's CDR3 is CASRPNLTARGGYTF. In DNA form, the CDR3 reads TGTGCCAGCCGCCCCAACTTGACGGCCAGAGGAGGCTACACCTTC.

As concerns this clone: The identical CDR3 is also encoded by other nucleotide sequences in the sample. CDR3 coding DNA: TGTGCCAGCAGCTTAGAGCGGGGGAGCTACGAGCAGTACTTC. Translated, it gives CASSLERGSYEQYF. The chain joins TRBV7-2 to TRBJ2-7, with 8 bases that match TRBD2. Trimming cost V 1 base and J 3 bases; bases outside gene matches: 2. CDR3 size: 14 residues. The germline CDR1 and CDR2 sequences are SGHTA and FQGNSA.

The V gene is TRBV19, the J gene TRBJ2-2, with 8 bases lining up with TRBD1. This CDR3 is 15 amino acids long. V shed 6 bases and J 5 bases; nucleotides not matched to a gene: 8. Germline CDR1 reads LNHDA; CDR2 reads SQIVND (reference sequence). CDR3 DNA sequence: TGTGCCAGTAGCCCTAGACAGGGGAAGACCGGGGAGCTGTTTTTT. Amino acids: CASSPRQGKTGELFF.

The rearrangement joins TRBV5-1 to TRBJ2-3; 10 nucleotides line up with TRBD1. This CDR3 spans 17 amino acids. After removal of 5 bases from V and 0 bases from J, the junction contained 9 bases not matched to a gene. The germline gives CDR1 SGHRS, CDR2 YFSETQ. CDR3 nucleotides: TGCGCCAGCAGATGGGACAGGGGACCAGGGAGCACAGATACGCAGTATTTT. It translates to CASRWDRGPGSTDTQYF. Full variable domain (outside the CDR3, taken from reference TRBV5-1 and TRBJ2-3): KAGVTQTPRYLIKTRGQQVTLSCSPISGHRSVSWYQQTPGQGLQFLFEYFSETQRNKGNFPGRFSGRQFSNSRSEMNVSTLELGDSALYLCASRWDRGPGSTDTQYFGPGTRLTVL.

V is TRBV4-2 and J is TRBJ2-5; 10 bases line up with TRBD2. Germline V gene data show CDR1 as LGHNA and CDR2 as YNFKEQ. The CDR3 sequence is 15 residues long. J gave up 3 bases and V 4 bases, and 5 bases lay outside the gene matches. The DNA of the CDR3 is TGTGCCAGCAGCCTTAGAGCGGGGGGGGAAGAGACCCAGTACTTC. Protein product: CASSLRAGGEETQYF.